This T cell receptor (beta chain) derives from a study of CD8 T cells in ankylosing spondylitis. Study results and caveats: Clones linked with disease were CD8+ and fairly uncommon in the peripheral blood. Seemingly distinctive of ankylosing spondylitis blood was a TCR beta motif formed by eight highly homologous variants. Clones tied to disease were said to be significantly enriched in matched ankylosing spondylitis synovial fluid.

TCRdb fed the 5' RACE reads into MiXCR, producing one record per CDR3 protein. The sample has about 540,000 distinct CDR3 sequences, roughly an eighth seen once. This clonotype appeared a few times. The antigen remains undetermined. V was trimmed by 5 bases and J by 0 bases, leaving 7 bases between them. The CDR3 covers 13 residues. The chain joins TRBV12-3 or TRBV12-4 to TRBJ2-5; D is perhaps TRBD1 (5 bases). Specimen: blood, either unsorted or a sorted T cell fraction (not recorded which). The sequence was obtained from a male donor with ankylosing spondylitis. CDR3 DNA sequence: TGTGCCAGCAGTCGACAGAACCAAGAGACCCAGTACTTC. Translated: CASSRQNQETQYF.